Shown below are 2 T cell receptor beta chains from a single sample sequenced in a study of blood T cell repertoires in COVID-19. Using immunoSEQ multiplex PCR, the repertoire was profiled, and TCRdb retains in-frame clones only, with some absent. The sample records around 140,000 clones, roughly 80% being singletons. Sequenced sample: peripheral blood. All receptors derive from an older man who had recovered from COVID-19.

V usage is TRBV4-3 and J usage is TRBJ2-7; D is ambiguous. Looked up from germline, CDR1 is LGHNA and CDR2 is YSLEER. The ends were cut back, 0 bases at V and 6 bases at J, with 12 bases in the middle. The CDR3 is made up of 14 amino acids. CDR3 DNA: TGCGCCAGCAGCCAAGATAGACACTCCCCCGAGCAGTACTTC. This sequence encodes CASSQDRHSPEQYF.

V and J are TRBV7-9 and TRBJ2-1, with TRBD2 matching 9 bases. This CDR3 is built from 17 residues. Germline assignment: CDR1 SEHNR and CDR2 FQNEAQ (reference sequence). The V gene end was trimmed by 6 bases and the J gene end by 5 bases; junction bases not matched to a gene: 14. This CDR3 is CASRIRESLAGNNEQFF. The DNA for the CDR3 is TGTGCCAGCAGAATCAGGGAGAGCCTAGCGGGAAACAATGAGCAGTTCTTC.